This is a list of T cell receptor beta chains from one sample in a study of blood T cell repertoires in COVID-19. Clones were read by immunoSEQ multiplex PCR, and TCRdb kept only the in-frame ones, dropping some. The sample lists 30,000 to 40,000 clones; 85% were seen once. The sample was peripheral blood. These receptors were obtained from a man aged 45 to 65 with active COVID-19. Both conserved end residues are part of each CDR3. The D gene is left open where the match is weak. The size entry is marked missing in some rows and otherwise reads once, few, many or a size class.

D gene: NA
clone size: NA
J gene: TRBJ2-1
V gene: TRBV15
CDR3 DNA: TGTGCCACCAGCAGAGGGGGAGACAATGAGCAGTTCTTC
CDR3 protein: CATSRGGDNEQFF

D gene: NA
clone size: NA
J gene: TRBJ1-6
V gene: TRBV28
CDR3 DNA: TGTGCCAGCAGCCTTATCAACAGGGCCAAAGGTTCACCCCTCCACTTT
CDR3 protein: CASSLINRAKGSPLHF

D gene: NA
clone size: NA
J gene: TRBJ2-7
V gene: TRBV3-1/TRBV3-2
CDR3 DNA: TGTGCCAGCAGCCAAGGTTGGGGCCCGCGAGAGCAGTACTTC
CDR3 protein: CASSQGWGPREQYF

D gene: NA
clone size: NA
J gene: TRBJ1-2
V gene: TRBV6-6
CDR3 DNA: TGTGCCAGCAGTGCCGGGACGGCGGGAGGCTACACCTTC
CDR3 protein: CASSAGTAGGYTF

D gene: TRBD1
clone size: NA
J gene: TRBJ1-1
V gene: TRBV6-4
CDR3 DNA: TGTGCCAGCAGGCCGGGACAGGACACTGAAGCTTTCTTT
CDR3 protein: CASRPGQDTEAFF

D gene: NA
clone size: NA
J gene: TRBJ2-7
V gene: TRBV13
CDR3 DNA: TGTGCCAGCAGCTTAGCAGGGCTTCCTTCCTACGAGCAGTACTTC
CDR3 protein: CASSLAGLPSYEQYF

D gene: TRBD1
clone size: NA
J gene: TRBJ1-2
V gene: TRBV7-2
CDR3 DNA: TGTGCCAGCAGCTTAGATGAAAGGGGGCTCGGCTACACCTTC
CDR3 protein: CASSLDERGLGYTF

D gene: TRBD2
clone size: NA
J gene: TRBJ2-5
V gene: TRBV7-8
CDR3 DNA: TGTGCCAGCAGCCCGGGACTAGCGGGGGGGCAATTCGAGACCCAGTACTTC
CDR3 protein: CASSPGLAGGQFETQYF

D gene: TRBD1
clone size: NA
J gene: TRBJ2-7
V gene: TRBV5-1
CDR3 DNA: TGCGCCAGCACCACCGGGACAGGGTTCTACGAGCAGTACTTC
CDR3 protein: CASTTGTGFYEQYF

D gene: TRBD2
clone size: NA
J gene: TRBJ2-7
V gene: TRBV4-3
CDR3 DNA: TGCGCCAGCAGCCAAGTTGTAGCGGGGGCATACGAGCAGTACTTC
CDR3 protein: CASSQVVAGAYEQYF

D gene: TRBD1
clone size: NA
J gene: TRBJ1-4
V gene: TRBV9
CDR3 DNA: TGTGCCAGCAGCGTCGGGGGACAGTCAACTAATGAAAAACTGTTTTTT
CDR3 protein: CASSVGGQSTNEKLFF

D gene: TRBD1
clone size: NA
J gene: TRBJ2-3
V gene: TRBV7-9
CDR3 DNA: TGTGCCAGCAGCTTAGTGGAAGGACAGGGCTATACGCAGTATTTT
CDR3 protein: CASSLVEGQGYTQYF

D gene: NA
clone size: NA
J gene: TRBJ1-2
V gene: TRBV5-6
CDR3 DNA: TGTGCCAGCAGCTTGCTCAAGGGGGAACGCTATGGCTACACCTTC
CDR3 protein: CASSLLKGERYGYTF

D gene: NA
clone size: NA
J gene: TRBJ1-2
V gene: TRBV5-6
CDR3 DNA: TGTGCCAGCACACAGGGAAGCTATGGCTACACCTTC
CDR3 protein: CASTQGSYGYTF

D gene: TRBD1
clone size: once
J gene: TRBJ1-2
V gene: TRBV4-2
CDR3 DNA: TGTGCCAGCAGCCAAGATTACTCTAAGACAGGGCACTATGGCTACACCTTC
CDR3 protein: CASSQDYSKTGHYGYTF

D gene: NA
clone size: NA
J gene: TRBJ1-1
V gene: TRBV7-9
CDR3 DNA: TGTGCCAGCAGCCCACAGGGTAACACTGAAGCTTTCTTT
CDR3 protein: CASSPQGNTEAFF

D gene: NA
clone size: once
J gene: TRBJ2-1
V gene: TRBV19
CDR3 DNA: TGTGCCAGTAGTGTGGGTGGCGGCTCTTACAATGAGCAGTTCTTC
CDR3 protein: CASSVGGGSYNEQFF

D gene: NA
clone size: NA
J gene: TRBJ2-5
V gene: TRBV4-3
CDR3 DNA: TGCGCCAGCAGCCGCTACTACAGGGCCCAAGAGACCCAGTACTTC
CDR3 protein: CASSRYYRAQETQYF

D gene: NA
clone size: NA
J gene: TRBJ2-1
V gene: TRBV3-1/TRBV3-2
CDR3 DNA: TGTGCCAGCAGCCCAACGAGCGGGCGATCCTACAATGAGCAGTTCTTC
CDR3 protein: CASSPTSGRSYNEQFF

D gene: NA
clone size: NA
J gene: TRBJ1-2
V gene: TRBV12-3/TRBV12-4
CDR3 DNA: TGTGCCAGCACAAAAGACGGACTTCTGGGCTACACCTTC
CDR3 protein: CASTKDGLLGYTF